The clone carrying this TCR beta chain was observed once. This sample stems from a study of blood T cell repertoires in COVID-19. Original processing methods: Reference gene primer amplification gave estimated nucleated cell counts. The method was immunoSEQ multiplex PCR; TCRdb's version includes in-frame clones alone and lacks a portion of them. V and J calls and clone size are as listed in that table; D and trimming were resolved from the DNA. The sample includes 9,500 to 15,000 clones, around 70% of them seen just once. Seattle enrolled patients during active infection and tracked them longitudinally. Sample: peripheral blood. The clonotype was recovered from a man aged 60-69 years with COVID-19, enrolled during active disease.

The CDR3: CASSLDLAGNQETQYF. The CDR3 DNA follows: TGTGCCAGCAGCTTAGATCTGGCGGGGAACCAAGAGACCCAGTACTTC. V is TRBV7-8 and J is TRBJ2-5, with D maybe TRBD2 (6 bases). The CDR3 length is 16 residues. From germline, CDR1 is SGHVS and CDR2 FQNEAQ. Trimming stripped 1 base from V and 0 bases from J, with 12 bases between.